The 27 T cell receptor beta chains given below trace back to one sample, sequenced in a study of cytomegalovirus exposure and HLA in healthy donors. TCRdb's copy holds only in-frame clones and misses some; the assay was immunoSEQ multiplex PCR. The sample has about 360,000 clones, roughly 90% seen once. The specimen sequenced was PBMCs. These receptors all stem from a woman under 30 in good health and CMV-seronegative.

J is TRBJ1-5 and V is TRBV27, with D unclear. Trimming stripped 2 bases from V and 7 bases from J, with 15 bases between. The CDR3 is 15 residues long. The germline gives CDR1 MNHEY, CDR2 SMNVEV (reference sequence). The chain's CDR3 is CASSLVEGRTQPQHF. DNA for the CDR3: TGTGCCAGCAGTTTAGTGGAGGGCAGGACCCAGCCCCAGCATTTT.

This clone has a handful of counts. Here the CDR3 DNA reads TGTGCCAGCAGACGGACAGGAAACTATAATTCACCCCTCCACTTT. This encodes CASRRTGNYNSPLHF. The V gene is TRBV2, the J gene TRBJ1-6, with 7 bases aligning to TRBD1. The CDR3 spans 15 residues. The germline CDR1 and CDR2 sequences are SNHLY and FYNNEI. V lost 6 bases to trimming and J lost 3 bases; unmatched junction nucleotides: 5.

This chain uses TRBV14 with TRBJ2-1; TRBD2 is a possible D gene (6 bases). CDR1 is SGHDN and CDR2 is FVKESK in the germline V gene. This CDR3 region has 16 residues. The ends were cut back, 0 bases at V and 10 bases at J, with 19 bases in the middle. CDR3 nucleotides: TGTGCCAGCAGCCAAGAGGGTAATAGCGGCCGAGGGGAGCAGTTCTTC. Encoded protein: CASSQEGNSGRGEQFF.

The CDR3 DNA sequence: TGTGCCAGCAGTTTGGCCCCCTCTGGCTACACCTTC. Translation: CASSLAPSGYTF. V and J are TRBV28 and TRBJ1-2; D gene uncertain. Trimming pared 3 bases from V and 7 bases from J, leaving 9 bases between. CDR1 is MDHEN and CDR2 is SYDVKM in the germline V gene. The CDR3 loop spans 12 amino acids.

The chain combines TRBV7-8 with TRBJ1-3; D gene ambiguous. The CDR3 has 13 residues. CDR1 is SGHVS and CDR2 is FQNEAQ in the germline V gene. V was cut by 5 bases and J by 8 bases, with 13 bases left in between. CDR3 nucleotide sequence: TGTGCCAGCAGCCACGGACTTGTGGACACCATATATTTT. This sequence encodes CASSHGLVDTIYF.

The CDR3 loop reads CASRAAGSYEQYF. DNA for the CDR3: TGCGCCAGCCGCGCGGCGGGGTCCTACGAGCAGTACTTC. V and J are TRBV5-1 and TRBJ2-7; D might be TRBD2 (6 bases). In germline, CDR1 is SGHRS, CDR2 YFSETQ. Trimming left V 7 bases short and J 1 base short, with 12 bases between. This CDR3 is 13 amino acids long.

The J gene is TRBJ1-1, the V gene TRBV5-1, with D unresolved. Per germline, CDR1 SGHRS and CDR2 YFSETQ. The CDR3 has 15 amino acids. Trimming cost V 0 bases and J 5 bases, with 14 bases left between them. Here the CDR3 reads CASSLASFQATEAFF. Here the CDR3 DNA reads TGCGCCAGCAGCTTGGCCTCTTTTCAGGCGACTGAAGCTTTCTTT.

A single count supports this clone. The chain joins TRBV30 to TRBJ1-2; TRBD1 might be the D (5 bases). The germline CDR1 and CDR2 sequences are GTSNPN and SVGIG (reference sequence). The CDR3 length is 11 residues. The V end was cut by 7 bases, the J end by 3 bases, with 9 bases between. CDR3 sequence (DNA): TGTGCCTCAGGGAAAGACTATGGCTACACCTTC. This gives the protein CASGKDYGYTF.

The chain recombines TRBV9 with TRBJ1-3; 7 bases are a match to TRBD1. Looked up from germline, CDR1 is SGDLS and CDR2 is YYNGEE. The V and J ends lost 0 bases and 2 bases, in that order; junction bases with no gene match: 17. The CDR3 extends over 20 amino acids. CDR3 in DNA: TGTGCCAGCAGCGTAGAGTTTGTTAGGGGACAGAAGGTGCCTGGAAACACCATATATTTT. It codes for CASSVEFVRGQKVPGNTIYF.

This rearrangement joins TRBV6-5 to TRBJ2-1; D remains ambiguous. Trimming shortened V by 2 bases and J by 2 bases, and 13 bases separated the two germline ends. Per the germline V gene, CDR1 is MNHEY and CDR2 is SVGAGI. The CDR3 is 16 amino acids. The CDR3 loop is CASSYRDTRTYNEQFF. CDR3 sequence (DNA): TGTGCCAGCAGTTACCGTGACACGAGAACCTACAATGAGCAGTTCTTC.

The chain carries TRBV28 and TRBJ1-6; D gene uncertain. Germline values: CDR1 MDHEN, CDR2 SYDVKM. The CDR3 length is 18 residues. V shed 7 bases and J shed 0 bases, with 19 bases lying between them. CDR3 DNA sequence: TGTGCCAGCATCCCGTCGGTCGGAGATAGCTCCTATAATTCACCCCTCCACTTT. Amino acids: CASIPSVGDSSYNSPLHF.

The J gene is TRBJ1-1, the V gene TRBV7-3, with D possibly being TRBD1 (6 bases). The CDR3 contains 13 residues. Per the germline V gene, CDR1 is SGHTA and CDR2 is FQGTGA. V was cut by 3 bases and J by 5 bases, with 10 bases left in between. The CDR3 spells CASSLTRGTEAFF. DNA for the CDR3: TGTGCCAGCAGCTTGACCAGGGGAACTGAAGCTTTCTTT.

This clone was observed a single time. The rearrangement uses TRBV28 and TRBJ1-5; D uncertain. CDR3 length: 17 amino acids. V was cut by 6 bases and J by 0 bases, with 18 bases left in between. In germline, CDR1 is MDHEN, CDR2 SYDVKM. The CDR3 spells CASSEATEPYSNQPQHF. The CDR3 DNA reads TGTGCCAGCAGCGAAGCGACGGAGCCCTATAGCAATCAGCCCCAGCATTTT. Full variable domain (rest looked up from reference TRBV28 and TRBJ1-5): DVKVTQSSRYLVKRTGEKVFLECVQDMDHENMFWYRQDPGLGLRLIYFSYDVKMKEKGDIPEGYSVSREKKERFSLILESASTNQTSMYLCASSEATEPYSNQPQHFGDGTRLSIL.

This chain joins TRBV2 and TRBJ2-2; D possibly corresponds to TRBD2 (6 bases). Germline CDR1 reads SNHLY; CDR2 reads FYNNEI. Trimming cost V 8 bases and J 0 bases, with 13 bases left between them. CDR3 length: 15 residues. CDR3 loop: CASWAGFANTGELFF. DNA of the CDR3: TGTGCCAGCTGGGCGGGGTTCGCGAACACCGGGGAGCTGTTTTTT.

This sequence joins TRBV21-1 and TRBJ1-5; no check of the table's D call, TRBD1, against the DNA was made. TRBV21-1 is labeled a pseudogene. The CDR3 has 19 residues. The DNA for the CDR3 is TGTGCCAGCAGCACACGGGACAGGGTTCCTCCTCATAGCAATCAGCCCCAGCATTTT. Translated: CASSTRDRVPPHSNQPQHF.

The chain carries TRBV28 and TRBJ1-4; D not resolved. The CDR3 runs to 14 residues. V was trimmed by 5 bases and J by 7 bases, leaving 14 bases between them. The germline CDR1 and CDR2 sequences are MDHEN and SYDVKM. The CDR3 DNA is TGTGCCAGCAGTCCTACTGTTCTTCTTGAAAAACTGTTTTTT. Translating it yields CASSPTVLLEKLFF. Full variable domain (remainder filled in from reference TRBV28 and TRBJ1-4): DVKVTQSSRYLVKRTGEKVFLECVQDMDHENMFWYRQDPGLGLRLIYFSYDVKMKEKGDIPEGYSVSREKKERFSLILESASTNQTSMYLCASSPTVLLEKLFFGSGTQLSVL.

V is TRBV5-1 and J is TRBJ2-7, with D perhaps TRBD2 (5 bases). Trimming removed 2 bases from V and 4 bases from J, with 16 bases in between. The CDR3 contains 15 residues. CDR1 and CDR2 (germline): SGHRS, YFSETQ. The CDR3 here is CASSFSLEGRYEQYF. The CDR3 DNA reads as TGCGCCAGCAGCTTCTCCCTCGAGGGAAGATACGAGCAGTACTTC. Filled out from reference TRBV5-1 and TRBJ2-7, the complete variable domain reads KAGVTQTPRYLIKTRGQQVTLSCSPISGHRSVSWYQQTPGQGLQFLFEYFSETQRNKGNFPGRFSGRQFSNSRSEMNVSTLELGDSALYLCASSFSLEGRYEQYFGPGTRLTVT.

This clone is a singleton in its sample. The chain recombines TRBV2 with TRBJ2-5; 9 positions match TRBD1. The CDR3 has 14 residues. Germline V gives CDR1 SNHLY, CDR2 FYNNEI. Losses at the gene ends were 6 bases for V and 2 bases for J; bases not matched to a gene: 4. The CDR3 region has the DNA TGTGCCAGCAGGCCCGGGACAGGGCAAGAGACCCAGTACTTC. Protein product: CASRPGTGQETQYF.

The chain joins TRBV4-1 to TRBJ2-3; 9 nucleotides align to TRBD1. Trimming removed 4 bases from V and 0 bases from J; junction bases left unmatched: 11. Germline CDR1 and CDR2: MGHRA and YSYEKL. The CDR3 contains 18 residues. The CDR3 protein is CASSLPGQGPASTDTQYF. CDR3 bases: TGCGCCAGCAGCCTACCGGGACAGGGACCCGCTAGCACAGATACGCAGTATTTT.

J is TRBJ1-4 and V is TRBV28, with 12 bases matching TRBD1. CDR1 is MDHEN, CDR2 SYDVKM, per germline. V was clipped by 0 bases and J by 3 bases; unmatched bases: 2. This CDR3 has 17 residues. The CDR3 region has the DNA TGTGCCAGCAGTTTATGGGGACAGGGGGCAGCTAATGAAAAACTGTTTTTT. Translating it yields CASSLWGQGAANEKLFF.

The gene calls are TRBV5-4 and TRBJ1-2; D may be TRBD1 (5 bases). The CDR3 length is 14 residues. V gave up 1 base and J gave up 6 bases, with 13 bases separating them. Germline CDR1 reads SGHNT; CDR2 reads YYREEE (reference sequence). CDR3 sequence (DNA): TGTGCCAGCAGCTTGTTTACAGGAGCGAATGGCTACACCTTC. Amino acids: CASSLFTGANGYTF.

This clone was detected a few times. The CDR3 nucleotides are TGTGCCAGCAGTTTCGACCCGGGAACGGGTGGAGGCTACACCTTC. Protein: CASSFDPGTGGGYTF. This chain connects TRBV6-5 to TRBJ1-2; the D is unclear. Germline CDR1 MNHEY, CDR2 SVGAGI. The CDR3 runs 15 residues. V was cut by 4 bases and J by 8 bases, with 20 bases left in between.

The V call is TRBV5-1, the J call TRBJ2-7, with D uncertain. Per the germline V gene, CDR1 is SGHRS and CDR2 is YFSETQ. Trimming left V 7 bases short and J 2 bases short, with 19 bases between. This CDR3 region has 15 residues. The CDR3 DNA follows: TGCGCCAGCGCCTTCCTGGATAGCTTGGCCTACGAGCAGTACTTC. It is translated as CASAFLDSLAYEQYF.

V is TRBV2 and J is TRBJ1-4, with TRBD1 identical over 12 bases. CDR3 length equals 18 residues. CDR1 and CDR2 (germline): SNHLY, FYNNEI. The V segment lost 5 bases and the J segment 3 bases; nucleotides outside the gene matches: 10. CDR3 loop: CASSFAGTGGVANEKLFF. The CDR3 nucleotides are TGTGCCAGCAGTTTCGCCGGGACAGGGGGCGTAGCTAATGAAAAACTGTTTTTT.

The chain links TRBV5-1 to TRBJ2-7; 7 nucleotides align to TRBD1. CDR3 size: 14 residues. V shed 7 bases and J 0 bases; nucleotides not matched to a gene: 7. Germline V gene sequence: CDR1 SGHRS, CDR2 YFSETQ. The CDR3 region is CASARTGSSYEQYF. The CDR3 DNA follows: TGCGCCAGCGCCCGGACAGGCAGCTCCTACGAGCAGTACTTC.

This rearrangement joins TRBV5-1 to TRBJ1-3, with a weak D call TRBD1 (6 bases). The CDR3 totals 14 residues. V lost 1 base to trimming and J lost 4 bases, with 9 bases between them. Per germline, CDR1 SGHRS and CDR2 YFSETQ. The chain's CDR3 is CASSLTGLGNTIYF. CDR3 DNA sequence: TGCGCCAGCAGCTTGACAGGGCTCGGAAACACCATATATTTT.

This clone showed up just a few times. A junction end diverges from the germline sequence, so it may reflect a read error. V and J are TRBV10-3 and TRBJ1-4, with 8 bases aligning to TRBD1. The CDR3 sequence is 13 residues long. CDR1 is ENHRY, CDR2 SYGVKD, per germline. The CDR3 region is CAISESKRGTGVF. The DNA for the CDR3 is TGTGCCATCAGTGAGTCGAAAAGAGGGACAGGTGTTTTT.